Listed below are T cell receptor beta chains from one sample, sequenced in a study of T cell responses to AZD1222 COVID-19 vaccine. Profiling relied on immunoSEQ multiplex PCR, and the TCRdb table lists in-frame clones only, not all of them. Among about 100,000 clones listed, 88% were seen once. The material sequenced was peripheral blood, taken on day 0 of AZD1222 vaccination. All receptors derive from an adult in good health. Each CDR3 is given without its conserved first and last residue. Clone size is stated in some rows and not others, as once, few, many or a class when expanded.

TRBV7-9	-	ASSLVDRGNGYT
TRBV7-9	-	ASSLAVGIKHYSGNTIY
TRBV19	-	ASRGTESRNTEAF
TRBV29-1	-	SVAGLWQVTEAF
TRBV6-5	-	ASNPSVQETQY
TRBV24-1	-	ATSDTYQPQH
TRBV9	-	ASSVEGRAQETQY
TRBV7-2	-	ASSSRQGSYGYT
TRBV29-1	few	SVQEYNEQF
TRBV5-1	-	ASTLQGRSGANVLT
TRBV6-4	-	ASSDRMNTEAF
TRBV5-1	-	ASRSGGAWETQY
TRBV28	-	ASSPLLTRESYEQY
TRBV19	-	ASSLRDGRLNEQF
TRBV18	-	ASSRRPAGAQETQY